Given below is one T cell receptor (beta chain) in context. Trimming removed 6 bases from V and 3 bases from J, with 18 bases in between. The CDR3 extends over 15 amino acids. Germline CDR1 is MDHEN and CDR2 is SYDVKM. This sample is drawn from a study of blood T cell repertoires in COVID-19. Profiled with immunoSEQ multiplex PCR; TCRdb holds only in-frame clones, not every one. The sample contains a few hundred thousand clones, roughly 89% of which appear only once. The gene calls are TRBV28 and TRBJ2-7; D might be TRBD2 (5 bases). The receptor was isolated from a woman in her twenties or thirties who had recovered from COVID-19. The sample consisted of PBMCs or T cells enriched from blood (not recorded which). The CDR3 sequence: CASRNPLGVLYEQYF. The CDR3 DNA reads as TGTGCCAGCAGGAACCCTCTCGGGGTCCTCTACGAGCAGTACTTC.